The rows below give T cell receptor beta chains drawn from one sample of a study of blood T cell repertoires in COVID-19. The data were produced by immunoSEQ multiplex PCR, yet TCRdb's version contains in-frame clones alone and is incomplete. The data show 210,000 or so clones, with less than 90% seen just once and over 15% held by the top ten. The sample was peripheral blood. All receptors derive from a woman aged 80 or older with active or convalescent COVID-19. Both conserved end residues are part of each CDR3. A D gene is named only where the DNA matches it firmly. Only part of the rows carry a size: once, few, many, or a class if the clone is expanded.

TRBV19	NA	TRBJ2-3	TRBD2	CASSSVRGGSLADTQYF	TGTGCCAGTAGTAGTGTTAGGGGCGGGAGTTTGGCAGATACGCAGTATTTT
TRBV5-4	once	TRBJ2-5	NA	CASSFGSGEETQYF	TGTGCCAGCAGCTTTGGGTCCGGGGAGGAGACCCAGTACTTC
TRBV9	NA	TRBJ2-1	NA	CASSLSGSGYNEQFF	TGTGCCAGCAGCTTGAGCGGGTCTGGCTACAATGAGCAGTTCTTC
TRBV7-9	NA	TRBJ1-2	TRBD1	CASSLVSAGGIYGYTF	TGTGCCAGCAGCTTAGTTTCTGCAGGGGGTATCTATGGCTACACCTTC
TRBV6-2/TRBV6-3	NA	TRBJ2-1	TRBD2	CASSLAGGVNEQFF	TGTGCCAGCAGTCTAGCGGGGGGGGTCAATGAGCAGTTCTTC
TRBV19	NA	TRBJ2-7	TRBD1	CATSRDRYLNLLF	TGTGCCACCTCTAGGGACAGGTACTTAAATTTACTCTTC
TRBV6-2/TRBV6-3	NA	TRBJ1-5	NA	CASSYNSQPQHF	TGTGCCAGCAGTTATAATTCTCAGCCCCAGCATTTT
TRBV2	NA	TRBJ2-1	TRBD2	CASSEGTTRVNEQFF	TGTGCCAGCAGTGAGGGGACTACCAGGGTTAATGAGCAGTTCTTC
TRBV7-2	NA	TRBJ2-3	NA	CASSLVTGMSTDTQYF	TGTGCCAGCAGCTTAGTAACGGGGATGAGCACAGATACGCAGTATTTT
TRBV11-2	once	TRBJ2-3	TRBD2	CASSLAAGAGDTQYF	TGTGCCAGCAGCTTAGCGGCGGGAGCGGGAGATACGCAGTATTTT
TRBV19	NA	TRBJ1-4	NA	CASRERGLENEKLFF	TGTGCCAGTAGAGAAAGGGGCCTGGAGAATGAAAAACTGTTTTTT